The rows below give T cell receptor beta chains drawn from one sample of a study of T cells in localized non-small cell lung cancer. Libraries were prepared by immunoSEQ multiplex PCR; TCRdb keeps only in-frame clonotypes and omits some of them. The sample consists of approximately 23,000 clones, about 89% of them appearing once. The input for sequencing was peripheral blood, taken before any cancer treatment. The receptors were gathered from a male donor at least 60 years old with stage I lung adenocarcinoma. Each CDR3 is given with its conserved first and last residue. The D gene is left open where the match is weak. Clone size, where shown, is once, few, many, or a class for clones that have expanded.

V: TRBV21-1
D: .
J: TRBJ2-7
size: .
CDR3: CASSKLSGGSSYEQYF
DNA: TGTGCCAGCAGCAAGCTTAGTGGGGGTAGCTCCTACGAGCAGTACTTC

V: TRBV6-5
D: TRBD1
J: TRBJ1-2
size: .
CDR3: CASTPTGADYGYTF
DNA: TGTGCCAGCACCCCGACAGGGGCCGACTATGGCTACACCTTC

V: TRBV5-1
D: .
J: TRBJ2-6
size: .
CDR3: CASSLAPLQYTGANVLTF
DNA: TGCGCCAGCAGCTTGGCCCCCCTACAGTATACTGGGGCCAACGTCCTGACTTTC

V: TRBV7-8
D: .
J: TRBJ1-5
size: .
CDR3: CASSPENNQPQHF
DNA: TGTGCCAGCAGCCCTGAGAACAATCAGCCCCAGCATTTT

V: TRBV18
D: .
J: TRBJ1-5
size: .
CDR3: CASSLGGPQHF
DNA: TGTGCCAGCTCCCTTGGGGGGCCCCAGCATTTT

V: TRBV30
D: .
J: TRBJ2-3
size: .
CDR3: CAWSVRGGDTQYF
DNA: TGTGCCTGGAGTGTAAGGGGGGGAGATACGCAGTATTTT

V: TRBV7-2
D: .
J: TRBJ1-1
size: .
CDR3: CASSTRTGATTEAFF
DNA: TGTGCCAGCAGCACCCGGACGGGGGCGACCACTGAAGCTTTCTTT

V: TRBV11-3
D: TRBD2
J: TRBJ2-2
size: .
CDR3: CASSLLASGRIGELFF
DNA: TGTGCCAGCAGCTTACTGGCTAGCGGGAGAATCGGGGAGCTGTTTTTT

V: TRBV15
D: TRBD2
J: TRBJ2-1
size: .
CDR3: CATSQQRGSSYNEQFF
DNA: TGTGCCACCAGCCAACAGCGGGGCAGCTCCTACAATGAGCAGTTCTTC

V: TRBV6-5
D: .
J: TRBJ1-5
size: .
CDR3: CASSIQHPGPQHF
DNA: TGTGCCAGCAGCATACAACACCCGGGGCCCCAGCATTTT

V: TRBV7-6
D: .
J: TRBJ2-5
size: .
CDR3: CASSLGGLLETQYF
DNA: TGTGCCAGCAGCTTAGGGGGACTCTTAGAGACCCAGTACTTC

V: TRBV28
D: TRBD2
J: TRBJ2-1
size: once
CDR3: CASSGTSGARGGNEQFF
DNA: TGTGCCAGCAGTGGGACTAGCGGGGCCCGCGGCGGAAATGAGCAGTTCTTC

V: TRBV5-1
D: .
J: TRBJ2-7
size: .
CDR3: CASSLLGEKGYEQYF
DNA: TGCGCCAGCAGCTTATTAGGCGAAAAGGGATACGAGCAGTACTTC

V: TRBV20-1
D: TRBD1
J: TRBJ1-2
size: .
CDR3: CSALDRDRYTF
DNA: TGCAGTGCGCTGGACAGGGACCGCTACACCTTC

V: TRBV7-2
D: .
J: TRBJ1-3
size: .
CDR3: CASSPGSGNTIYF
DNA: TGTGCCAGCAGCCCAGGGTCTGGAAACACCATATATTTT

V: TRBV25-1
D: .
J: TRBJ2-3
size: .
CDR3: CASSELVPSVARDVTQYF
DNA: TGTGCCAGCAGTGAATTAGTCCCCTCAGTGGCCCGGGATGTTACGCAGTATTTT

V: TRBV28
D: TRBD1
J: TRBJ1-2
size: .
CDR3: CASSLRDSSNYGYTF
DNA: TGTGCCAGCAGTTTGAGGGACAGCTCCAACTATGGCTACACCTTC

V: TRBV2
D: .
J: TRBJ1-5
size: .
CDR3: CASSEAVGEQPQHF
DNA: TGTGCCAGCAGTGAAGCGGTGGGGGAACAGCCCCAGCATTTT

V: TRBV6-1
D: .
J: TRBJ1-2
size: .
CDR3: CASNGGTEWGYGYTF
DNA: TGTGCCAGCAACGGGGGGACCGAGTGGGGCTATGGCTACACCTTC

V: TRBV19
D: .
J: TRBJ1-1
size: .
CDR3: CASSFSLMNTEAFF
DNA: TGTGCCAGTAGTTTTTCGTTAATGAACACTGAAGCTTTCTTT

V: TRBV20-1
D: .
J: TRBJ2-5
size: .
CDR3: CSAVKETQYF
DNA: TGCAGTGCAGTTAAAGAGACCCAGTACTTC

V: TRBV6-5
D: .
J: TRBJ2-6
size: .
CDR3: CASSYSKASGANVLTF
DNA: TGTGCCAGCAGTTACTCGAAAGCCTCTGGGGCCAACGTCCTGACTTTC

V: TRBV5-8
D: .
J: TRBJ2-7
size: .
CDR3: CASSLDRYEQYF
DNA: TGTGCCAGCAGCTTGGATAGGTACGAGCAGTACTTC

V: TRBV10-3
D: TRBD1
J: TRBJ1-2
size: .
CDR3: CAISESMAAGGFPTF
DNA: TGTGCCATCAGTGAGTCGATGGCGGCAGGGGGCTTCCCCACCTTC

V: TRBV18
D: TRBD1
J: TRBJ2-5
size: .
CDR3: CASSPRDRETQYF
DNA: TGTGCCAGCTCACCGAGGGACAGAGAGACCCAGTACTTC

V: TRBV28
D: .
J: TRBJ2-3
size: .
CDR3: CASSAPRDRSTDTQYF
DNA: TGTGCCAGCAGTGCGCCGCGGGACAGAAGCACAGATACGCAGTATTTT

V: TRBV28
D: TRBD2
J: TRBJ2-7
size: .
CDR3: CASSSTSGRYEQYF
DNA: TGTGCCAGCAGTTCTACTAGCGGGAGATACGAGCAGTACTTC

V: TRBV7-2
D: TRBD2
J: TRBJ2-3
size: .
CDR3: CASSFQRTSGSADTQYF
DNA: TGTGCCAGCAGCTTTCAGCGGACTAGCGGGAGTGCAGATACGCAGTATTTT

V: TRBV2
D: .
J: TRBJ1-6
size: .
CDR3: CASSELLGSSPLHF
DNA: TGTGCCAGCAGTGAACTATTGGGGAGCTCACCCCTCCACTTT

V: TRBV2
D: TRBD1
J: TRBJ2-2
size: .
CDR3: CASSGTGNTGELFF
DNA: TGTGCCAGCAGTGGGACAGGGAACACCGGGGAGCTGTTTTTT

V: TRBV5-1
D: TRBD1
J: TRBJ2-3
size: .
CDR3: CASRRQGGSSTDTQYF
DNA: TGCGCCAGCAGGCGACAGGGTGGGTCGAGCACAGATACGCAGTATTTT

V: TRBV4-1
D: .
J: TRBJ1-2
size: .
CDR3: CASSGSWAASYGYTF
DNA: TGCGCCAGCAGCGGGTCCTGGGCGGCGAGCTATGGCTACACCTTC